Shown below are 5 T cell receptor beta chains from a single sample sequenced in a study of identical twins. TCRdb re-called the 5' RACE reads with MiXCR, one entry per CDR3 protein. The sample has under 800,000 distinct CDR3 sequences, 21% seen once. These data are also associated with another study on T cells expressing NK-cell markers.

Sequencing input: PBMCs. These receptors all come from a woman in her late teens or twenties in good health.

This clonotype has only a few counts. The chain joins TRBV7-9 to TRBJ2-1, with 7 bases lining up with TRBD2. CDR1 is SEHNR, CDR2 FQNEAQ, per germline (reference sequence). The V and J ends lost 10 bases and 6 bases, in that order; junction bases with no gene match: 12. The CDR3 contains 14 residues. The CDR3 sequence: CAIRREGRSNEQFF. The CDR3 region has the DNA TGTGCCATCAGGAGGGAGGGCCGTTCCAATGAGCAGTTCTTC.

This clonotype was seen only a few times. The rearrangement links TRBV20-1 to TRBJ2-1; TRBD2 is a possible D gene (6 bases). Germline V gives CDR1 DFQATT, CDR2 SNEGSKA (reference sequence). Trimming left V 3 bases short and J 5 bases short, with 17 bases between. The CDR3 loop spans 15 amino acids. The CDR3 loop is CSARGERAKNNEQFF. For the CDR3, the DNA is TGCAGTGCTAGGGGTGAGCGGGCGAAAAACAATGAGCAGTTCTTC.

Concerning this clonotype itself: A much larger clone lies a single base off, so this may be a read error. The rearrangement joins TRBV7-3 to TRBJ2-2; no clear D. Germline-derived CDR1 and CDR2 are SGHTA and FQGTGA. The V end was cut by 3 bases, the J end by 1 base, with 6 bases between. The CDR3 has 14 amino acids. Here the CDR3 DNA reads TGTGCCAGCAGCTTGATGGGGAACACCGGGGAGCTGTTTTTT. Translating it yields CASSLMGNTGELFF. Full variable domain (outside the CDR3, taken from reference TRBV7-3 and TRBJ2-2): GAGVSQTPSNKVTEKGKYVELRCDPISGHTALYWYRQSLGQGPEFLIYFQGTGAADDSGLPNDRFFAVRPEGSVSTLKIQRTERGDSAVYLCASSLMGNTGELFFGEGSRLTVL.

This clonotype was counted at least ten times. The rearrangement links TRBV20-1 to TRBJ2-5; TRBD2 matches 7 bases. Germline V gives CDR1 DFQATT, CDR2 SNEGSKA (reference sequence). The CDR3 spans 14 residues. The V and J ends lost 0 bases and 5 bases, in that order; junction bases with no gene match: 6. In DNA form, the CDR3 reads TGCAGTGCTAGAGATAGACTAGCCGGCGAGACCCAGTACTTC. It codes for CSARDRLAGETQYF.

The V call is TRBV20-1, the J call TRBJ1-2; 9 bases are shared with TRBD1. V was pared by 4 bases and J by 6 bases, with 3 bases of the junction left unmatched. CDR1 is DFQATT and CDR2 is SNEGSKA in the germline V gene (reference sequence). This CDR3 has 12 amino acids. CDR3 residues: CSATTGGDGYTF. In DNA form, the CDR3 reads TGCAGTGCTACGACAGGGGGGGATGGCTACACCTTC.